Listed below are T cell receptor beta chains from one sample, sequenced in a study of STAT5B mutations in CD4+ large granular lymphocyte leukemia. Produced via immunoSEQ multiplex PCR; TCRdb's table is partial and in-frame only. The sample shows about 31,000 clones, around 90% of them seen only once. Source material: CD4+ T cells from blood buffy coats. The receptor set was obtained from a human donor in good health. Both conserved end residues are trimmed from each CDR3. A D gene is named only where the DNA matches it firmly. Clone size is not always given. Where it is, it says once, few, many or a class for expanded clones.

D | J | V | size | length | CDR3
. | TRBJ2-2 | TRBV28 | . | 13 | ASSHGGQNTGELF
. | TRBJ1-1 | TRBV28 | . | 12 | ASGLSYLGSEAF
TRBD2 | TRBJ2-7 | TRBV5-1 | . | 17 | ASSFNAISARRERYEQY
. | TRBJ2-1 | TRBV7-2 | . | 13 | ASSLGSSIVNEQF
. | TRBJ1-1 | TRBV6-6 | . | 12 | ASSYDTGLTEAF
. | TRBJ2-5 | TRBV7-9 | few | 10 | ASSLAEGQSY
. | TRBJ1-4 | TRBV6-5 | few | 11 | ASSYRVNEKLF
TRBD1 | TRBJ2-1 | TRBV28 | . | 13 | ASSPSGQGKNEQF
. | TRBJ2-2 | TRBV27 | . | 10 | ASSPNTGELF
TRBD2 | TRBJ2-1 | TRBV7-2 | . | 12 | ASRASGRAGEQF
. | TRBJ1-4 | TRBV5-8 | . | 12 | ASSFGYGGGKLF
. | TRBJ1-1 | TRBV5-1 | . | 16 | ASNNIPGALSMNTEAF
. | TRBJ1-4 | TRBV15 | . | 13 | ATSRVTGAYEKLF